The source of this T cell receptor (beta chain) is a study of blood T cell repertoires in COVID-19. J gave up 10 bases and V 3 bases, and 11 bases lay outside the gene matches. The CDR3 loop spans 13 amino acids. Germline V gene data show CDR1 as DFQATT and CDR2 as SNEGSKA (reference sequence). Sequenced by immunoSEQ multiplex PCR; TCRdb stores in-frame clones only, minus some. The table has some 170,000 clones, 65% to 85% seen once. The sequencing sample was made of peripheral blood. The J gene is TRBJ1-1, the V gene TRBV20-1; TRBD1 matches at 7 bases. The TCR was taken from a woman at least 80 years old with active or convalescent COVID-19. CDR3: CSASPTGIGGAFF. Written as DNA, the CDR3 is TGCAGTGCTAGTCCGACAGGGATCGGCGGAGCTTTCTTT.